A selection of T cell receptor beta chains follows, all from one sample in a study of graft-versus-host responses after intestinal transplantation. The antigens these receptors bind are not known. Clones were read by immunoSEQ multiplex PCR, and TCRdb kept only the in-frame ones, dropping some. The sample yields over 70,000 clones, 90% seen once. Sequencing was performed on unstimulated CD8+ T cells sorted from spleen or lymph node cells, taken before transplant. The receptors stem from a human donor who was the organ donor for an intestinal transplant. The CDR3 runs from the conserved cysteine through the conserved F or W. The D gene is left open where the match is weak. Size is omitted from some rows. Given values are once, few, many or a class for expanded clones.

j_gene: TRBJ2-4; d_gene: TRBD1; len: 16; abundance: -; v_gene: TRBV7-9; CDR3aa: CASSPRDRGPLNIQYF; CDR3nt: TGTGCCAGCAGCCCCCGGGACAGGGGGCCGCTAAACATTCAGTACTTC
j_gene: TRBJ1-2; d_gene: TRBD1; len: 14; abundance: -; v_gene: TRBV5-4; CDR3aa: CASSTRDRGLGYTF; CDR3nt: TGTGCCAGCAGCACTCGGGACAGGGGGCTTGGCTACACCTTC
j_gene: TRBJ2-1; d_gene: -; len: 16; abundance: -; v_gene: TRBV5-6; CDR3aa: CASSRKGGGNYNEQFF; CDR3nt: TGTGCCAGCAGCCGAAAGGGTGGGGGGAACTACAATGAGCAGTTCTTC
j_gene: TRBJ1-2; d_gene: TRBD1; len: 16; abundance: -; v_gene: TRBV10-3; CDR3aa: CAISESDDRENYGYTF; CDR3nt: TGTGCCATCAGTGAGTCAGACGACAGGGAAAACTATGGCTACACCTTC
j_gene: TRBJ2-3; d_gene: TRBD2; len: 18; abundance: -; v_gene: TRBV29-1; CDR3aa: CSVEGGPRDERGEDTQYF; CDR3nt: TGCAGCGTTGAAGGAGGGCCGCGGGATGAGCGGGGGGAAGATACGCAGTATTTT
j_gene: TRBJ1-1; d_gene: TRBD1; len: 17; abundance: -; v_gene: TRBV4-2; CDR3aa: CASSQGATGGGRTEAFF; CDR3nt: TGTGCCAGCAGCCAAGGGGCTACAGGGGGCGGTAGGACTGAAGCTTTCTTT
j_gene: TRBJ1-4; d_gene: -; len: 14; abundance: once; v_gene: TRBV11-2; CDR3aa: CASSPRATNEKLFF; CDR3nt: TGTGCCAGCAGTCCTCGCGCAACTAATGAAAAACTGTTTTTT
j_gene: TRBJ1-5; d_gene: TRBD1; len: 15; abundance: -; v_gene: TRBV6-5; CDR3aa: CASSSTGQSNQPQHF; CDR3nt: TGTGCCAGCAGTTCAACGGGACAGTCCAATCAGCCCCAGCATTTT
j_gene: TRBJ1-4; d_gene: -; len: 17; abundance: once; v_gene: TRBV5-5; CDR3aa: CASSLEVVRGGDEKLFF; CDR3nt: TGTGCCAGCAGCTTGGAAGTTGTTCGCGGGGGTGATGAAAAACTGTTTTTT
j_gene: TRBJ2-1; d_gene: -; len: 15; abundance: -; v_gene: TRBV27; CDR3aa: CASRAGAGPYNEQFF; CDR3nt: TGTGCCAGCAGGGCAGGGGCCGGGCCCTACAATGAGCAGTTCTTC
j_gene: TRBJ1-1; d_gene: -; len: 14; abundance: few; v_gene: TRBV10-1; CDR3aa: CASSGGVGDAEAFF; CDR3nt: TGCGCCAGCAGTGGGGGGGTGGGTGACGCTGAAGCTTTCTTT
j_gene: TRBJ2-2; d_gene: TRBD2; len: 15; abundance: -; v_gene: TRBV28; CDR3aa: CASTGAGGPTGELFF; CDR3nt: TGTGCCAGCACCGGAGCGGGGGGGCCCACCGGGGAGCTGTTTTTT
j_gene: TRBJ2-5; d_gene: -; len: 14; abundance: -; v_gene: TRBV15; CDR3aa: CATSRVGGRGTQYF; CDR3nt: TGTGCCACCAGCAGAGTGGGGGGGCGGGGGACCCAGTACTTC
j_gene: TRBJ1-4; d_gene: -; len: 23; abundance: -; v_gene: TRBV23-1; CDR3aa: CASSLSPGQGRRLPRGPNEKLFF; CDR3nt: TGCGCCAGCAGTCTATCCCCGGGGCAGGGGAGAAGATTACCTAGAGGGCCTAATGAAAAACTGTTTTTT
j_gene: TRBJ2-1; d_gene: -; len: 15; abundance: -; v_gene: TRBV7-3; CDR3aa: CASSLTDSPYNEQFF; CDR3nt: TGTGCCAGCAGCTTAACGGACAGCCCTTACAATGAGCAGTTCTTC
j_gene: TRBJ1-2; d_gene: -; len: 11; abundance: -; v_gene: TRBV4-1; CDR3aa: CASNAGYGYTF; CDR3nt: TGCGCCAGCAATGCCGGTTATGGCTACACCTTC
j_gene: TRBJ1-6; d_gene: TRBD1; len: 14; abundance: -; v_gene: TRBV4-1; CDR3aa: CASSQGQGGSPLHF; CDR3nt: TGCGCCAGCAGCCAAGGACAGGGAGGTTCACCCCTCCACTTT
j_gene: TRBJ1-5; d_gene: -; len: 15; abundance: -; v_gene: TRBV11-2; CDR3aa: CASSSPGDSNQPQHF; CDR3nt: TGTGCCAGCAGCTCACCAGGGGATAGCAATCAGCCCCAGCATTTT
j_gene: TRBJ1-6; d_gene: TRBD1; len: 15; abundance: -; v_gene: TRBV5-4; CDR3aa: CASSLDRGQGSPLHF; CDR3nt: TGTGCCAGCAGCTTGGACAGGGGGCAGGGTTCACCCCTCCACTTT
j_gene: TRBJ1-2; d_gene: TRBD1; len: 14; abundance: -; v_gene: TRBV7-9; CDR3aa: CASSPGQGNYGYTF; CDR3nt: TGTGCCAGCAGCCCAGGACAGGGAAACTATGGCTACACCTTC
j_gene: TRBJ1-2; d_gene: TRBD1; len: 15; abundance: -; v_gene: TRBV5-1; CDR3aa: CASSLTQGAGDGYTF; CDR3nt: TGCGCCAGCAGCTTGACACAGGGGGCCGGGGATGGCTACACCTTC
j_gene: TRBJ1-5; d_gene: TRBD1; len: 13; abundance: -; v_gene: TRBV13; CDR3aa: CASSEQGRQPQHF; CDR3nt: TGTGCCAGCAGCGAACAGGGGAGGCAGCCCCAGCATTTT
j_gene: TRBJ1-3; d_gene: TRBD1; len: 14; abundance: -; v_gene: TRBV5-6; CDR3aa: CASSLTGAVHTIYF; CDR3nt: TGTGCCAGCAGCTTGACAGGGGCGGTGCACACCATATATTTT
j_gene: TRBJ1-6; d_gene: -; len: 19; abundance: -; v_gene: TRBV28; CDR3aa: CATSMGVYETGAPGGSLHF; CDR3nt: TGTGCCACCTCCATGGGTGTTTACGAGACGGGTGCGCCGGGGGGGTCCCTCCACTTT
j_gene: TRBJ1-2; d_gene: -; len: 14; abundance: -; v_gene: TRBV27; CDR3aa: CASSAGLIRGGYTF; CDR3nt: TGTGCCAGCAGTGCGGGTCTCATTCGCGGAGGCTACACCTTC
j_gene: TRBJ1-2; d_gene: TRBD1; len: 17; abundance: -; v_gene: TRBV7-8; CDR3aa: CASSLEDRGQQDYGYTF; CDR3nt: TGTGCCAGCAGCTTAGAGGACAGGGGGCAACAAGACTATGGCTACACCTTC
j_gene: TRBJ2-5; d_gene: TRBD2; len: 14; abundance: -; v_gene: TRBV6-5; CDR3aa: CASNVGGGLETQYF; CDR3nt: TGTGCCAGCAATGTTGGCGGGGGGCTCGAGACCCAGTACTTC
j_gene: TRBJ1-3; d_gene: TRBD1; len: 15; abundance: -; v_gene: TRBV9; CDR3aa: CASSVYTGAGNTIYF; CDR3nt: TGTGCCAGCAGCGTATATACAGGGGCAGGAAACACCATATATTTT
j_gene: TRBJ1-5; d_gene: -; len: 15; abundance: -; v_gene: TRBV5-8; CDR3aa: CASSGLDSLDQPQHF; CDR3nt: TGTGCCAGCAGCGGCCTGGACAGCCTAGATCAGCCCCAGCATTTT
j_gene: TRBJ2-3; d_gene: TRBD1; len: 17; abundance: -; v_gene: TRBV4-1; CDR3aa: CASSQTLTGVNTDTQYF; CDR3nt: TGCGCCAGCAGCCAGACCCTTACAGGGGTAAACACAGATACGCAGTATTTT
j_gene: TRBJ1-5; d_gene: TRBD1; len: 14; abundance: -; v_gene: TRBV2; CDR3aa: CASSENRGNQPQHF; CDR3nt: TGTGCCAGCAGTGAAAACAGGGGTAATCAGCCCCAGCATTTT
j_gene: TRBJ2-3; d_gene: -; len: 15; abundance: -; v_gene: TRBV7-9; CDR3aa: CASSPWSGLTDTQYF; CDR3nt: TGTGCCAGCAGCCCGTGGTCGGGACTCACAGATACGCAGTATTTT
j_gene: TRBJ1-3; d_gene: TRBD1; len: 17; abundance: -; v_gene: TRBV5-6; CDR3aa: CASSLRDSYYSGNTIYF; CDR3nt: TGTGCCAGCAGCCTACGGGACAGCTATTACTCTGGAAACACCATATATTTT
j_gene: TRBJ2-3; d_gene: TRBD2; len: 14; abundance: -; v_gene: TRBV11-2; CDR3aa: CASNGGGTTDTQYF; CDR3nt: TGTGCCAGCAATGGGGGGGGGACCACAGATACGCAGTATTTT
j_gene: TRBJ1-2; d_gene: -; len: 13; abundance: -; v_gene: TRBV28; CDR3aa: CASSPTGQYGYTF; CDR3nt: TGTGCCAGCAGCCCTACAGGGCAATATGGCTACACCTTC
j_gene: TRBJ2-3; d_gene: TRBD2; len: 16; abundance: -; v_gene: TRBV4-3; CDR3aa: CASSQDASGNTDTQYF; CDR3nt: TGCGCCAGCAGCCAAGATGCTAGCGGAAACACAGATACGCAGTATTTT
j_gene: TRBJ1-2; d_gene: TRBD1; len: 16; abundance: -; v_gene: TRBV12-5; CDR3aa: CASGLGHHRGHYGYTF; CDR3nt: TGTGCTAGTGGTTTGGGCCACCACAGGGGACACTATGGCTACACCTTC
j_gene: TRBJ1-2; d_gene: -; len: 16; abundance: -; v_gene: TRBV27; CDR3aa: CASSSGAGDFLYGYTF; CDR3nt: TGTGCCAGCAGCTCTGGGGCAGGGGATTTTCTCTATGGCTACACCTTC
j_gene: TRBJ1-5; d_gene: -; len: 13; abundance: -; v_gene: TRBV7-9; CDR3aa: CASSFSGNQPQHF; CDR3nt: TGTGCCAGCAGCTTTTCGGGCAATCAGCCCCAGCATTTT
j_gene: TRBJ2-1; d_gene: -; len: 16; abundance: -; v_gene: TRBV6-5; CDR3aa: CASSYSGGGREDEQFF; CDR3nt: TGTGCCAGCAGTTACTCGGGCGGGGGCCGGGAAGATGAGCAGTTCTTC
j_gene: TRBJ1-1; d_gene: -; len: 12; abundance: -; v_gene: TRBV30; CDR3aa: CAWTTGNTEAFF; CDR3nt: TGTGCCTGGACTACAGGGAACACTGAAGCTTTCTTT
j_gene: TRBJ2-3; d_gene: -; len: 16; abundance: -; v_gene: TRBV28; CDR3aa: CASSLIGGRDTDTQYF; CDR3nt: TGTGCCAGCAGTTTGATTGGCGGGCGCGACACAGATACGCAGTATTTT
j_gene: TRBJ2-3; d_gene: -; len: 13; abundance: -; v_gene: TRBV6-5; CDR3aa: CASSSVSTDTQYF; CDR3nt: TGTGCCAGCAGTTCCGTTAGCACAGATACGCAGTATTTT
j_gene: TRBJ2-1; d_gene: TRBD2; len: 16; abundance: -; v_gene: TRBV16; CDR3aa: CASSLVRGGIYNEQFF; CDR3nt: TGTGCCAGCAGCCTAGTCCGGGGGGGAATCTACAATGAGCAGTTCTTC
j_gene: TRBJ2-2; d_gene: -; len: 12; abundance: -; v_gene: TRBV12-1; CDR3aa: CASEDRAGELFF; CDR3nt: TGTGCCAGCGAAGACAGGGCCGGGGAGCTGTTTTTT
j_gene: TRBJ2-2; d_gene: TRBD1; len: 14; abundance: -; v_gene: TRBV28; CDR3aa: CASSLPDRVGELFF; CDR3nt: TGTGCCAGCAGTTTACCGGACAGGGTCGGGGAGCTGTTTTTT
j_gene: TRBJ1-2; d_gene: -; len: 12; abundance: -; v_gene: TRBV5-6; CDR3aa: CASSLSGYGYTF; CDR3nt: TGTGCCAGCAGCCTGTCAGGCTATGGCTACACCTTC
j_gene: TRBJ2-1; d_gene: -; len: 14; abundance: -; v_gene: TRBV2; CDR3aa: CASSDTPRSNEQFF; CDR3nt: TGTGCCAGCAGTGATACCCCAAGGAGCAATGAGCAGTTCTTC
j_gene: TRBJ2-4; d_gene: -; len: 14; abundance: -; v_gene: TRBV19; CDR3aa: CASRRALAKNIQYF; CDR3nt: TGTGCCAGTAGGCGGGCTCTAGCCAAAAACATTCAGTACTTC
j_gene: TRBJ1-1; d_gene: -; len: 15; abundance: -; v_gene: TRBV12-5; CDR3aa: CASGLVGEGYTEAFF; CDR3nt: TGTGCTAGTGGTTTGGTAGGAGAGGGTTACACTGAAGCTTTCTTT
j_gene: TRBJ2-1; d_gene: -; len: 13; abundance: -; v_gene: TRBV6-5; CDR3aa: CASSYSSANEQFF; CDR3nt: TGTGCCAGCAGTTACTCCAGCGCCAATGAGCAGTTCTTC